This record covers a single T cell receptor beta chain. Other DNA variants within this sample encode the same CDR3. J lost 2 bases, V lost 0 bases, and 1 base had no gene match. Germline CDR1 is SGHRS and CDR2 is YFSETQ. CDR3 length: 14 residues. This sample stems from a study of shared clonotypes between healthy human individuals. Here immunoSEQ multiplex PCR was the method, and the copy in TCRdb shows in-frame clones only, minus some. The sample lists about 2 million clones, roughly 95% occurring once. The chain has TRBV5-1 and TRBJ1-1; 7 nucleotides line up with TRBD1. The sequence was collected from a man aged 18 to 29 in good health. The specimen sequenced was naive CD4+ T cells sorted from blood. Sample subset: CD45RA+ positively selected. This chain's CDR3 is CASSLDRGNTEAFF. Written as DNA, the CDR3 is TGCGCCAGCAGCTTGGACAGGGGTAACACTGAAGCTTTCTTT.